This T cell receptor beta chain was identified in a study of cytotoxic CD8 clonotypes in ibrutinib-treated CLL (dated by TCRdb to about 2021). Context from the whole study: The cohort was composed of roughly ten relapsed/refractory and about 15 treatment-naive patients; IGHV unmutated status was identified in under 18 patients. Partial responses were observed in about 24 patients and complete responses in 2; after a median follow-up of 68 months, remission was maintained in approximately 14 patients and progression was observed in roughly twelve. Response samples were obtained after a median of about 13 months of treatment, with a range of about 6 to 36 months. An average of 255,043 productive templates and some 99,000 productive rearrangements was obtained per sample. Longitudinal samples were available for about 30% of the roughly 86 trial participants. Cryopreserved peripheral blood mononuclear cells were obtained before treatment, at response, and at either sustained remission or disease progression. Patients were still on ibrutinib when every remission and progressive disease sample was collected.

With regard to this clone: What this receptor recognizes is not known. Nothing much larger sits one base from this clone, and base qualities are not available.

Each clonotype received, on average, around 10x coverage in deep resolution sequencing performed on a MiSeq, where the target depth lay between 1 in 1 million and 1 in 200,000 T cells. The immunoSEQ hsTCRB Kit was used to generate TCR beta libraries. In the paper's pipeline: The data were analyzed with ImmunoSEQ Analyzer and ImmunoSEQ Data Assistant, and V, D and J gene assignments followed IMGT definitions. Clonality was computed as one minus normalized Shannon entropy of productive rearrangement frequencies, ranging from 0 to 1. Public clonotype analysis was restricted to overrepresented clonotypes comprising at least 0.05% of each patient's repertoire. Approximately 14 age-matched healthy donor repertoires from immuneACCESS were used as controls for clonality. Sourced from immuneACCESS, this table was stored by TCRdb with only in-frame sequences that have V and J called. A share of the clones is absent; for the studies checked, an unresolved V gene accounts for under half, and the remainder has no known explanation. V and J calls and clone size are those listed in that table; D and trimming were worked out from the DNA. This sample holds tens of thousands of clones; around 60% were observed only once. The leading ten clones occupy roughly 21% of the sample.

Spanning cysteine to phenylalanine, the CDR3 consists of 16 amino acids. Only the CDR3 DNA stays, 48 bases, in frame from base 1. CDR1 is given as SGHVS and CDR2 as FNYEAQ, both from the germline V gene. Trimming removed 5 bases from V and 7 bases from J, leaving 18 bases between the germline ends. Interpreted using the paper, the time point label stands for: approximately 25 months on ibrutinib. For TCR beta library preparation, 1.5 to 2 micrograms of genomic DNA were extracted from the cryopreserved PBMCs. Longitudinal blood samples from CLL patients on ibrutinib monotherapy were analyzed using high-throughput TCR beta sequencing. Patients were enrolled in a phase 2 open-label single-center ibrutinib monotherapy trial. Points the paper makes about the study in general: Clonality increased at ibrutinib response, stayed stable in sustained remission, and fell back toward baseline at progression. At baseline, clonality was higher than in age-matched healthy donors and showed a strong correlation with circulating CD8+ T-cell counts. Public clonotypes were rare and either shrank or stayed stable during treatment, and the rise in clonality at ibrutinib response reflected expansion of private clonotypes. Sustained-remission and progressing patients did not have matched sampling times, and lymph node repertoires were not examined.

The chain uses TRBV7-6 and TRBJ1-6; 5 matching bases give a weak D call of TRBD1. Source: PBMCs, taken after 24 months of ibrutinib treatment. This TCR was sampled from a human donor with chronic lymphocytic leukemia. The sequence in DNA is TGTGCCAGCAGCCCGGGGACTCATCTGGGGAATTCACCCCTCCACTTT. Its protein is CASSPGTHLGNSPLHF.